Below are 10 T cell receptor beta chains sequenced from a single sample in a study of T-cell reconstitution after alpha-beta-depleted transplantation in children. The authors prepared the TCRbeta library with unique molecular identifiers. Each CDR3 protein is one row after TCRdb ran MiXCR on the PCR reads. The profile shows roughly 160,000 distinct CDR3 sequences, around 10% of them singletons. The input for sequencing was PBMCs, taken before TCRalphabeta/CD19-depleted stem cell transplant. All receptors derive from a boy between 2 and 10 years old with acute myeloid leukemia, due to receive a stem cell transplant.

The sample holds many counts of this clonotype. The V gene is TRBV7-2, the J gene TRBJ2-2; TRBD2 is a possible D gene (5 bases). Germline V gene data show CDR1 as SGHTA and CDR2 as FQGNSA. CDR3 length: 14 amino acids. V was cut by 1 base and J by 6 bases, with 9 bases left in between. The CDR3 region has the DNA TGTGCCAGCAGCTTAGAATCGGGGTCCGGGGAGCTGTTTTTT. Protein: CASSLESGSGELFF.

There are many counts of this clonotype. In DNA form, the CDR3 reads TGTGCCAGCAGCTTCATGGGGCTCGAGCAGTACGTC. Residues: CASSFMGLEQYV. This chain links TRBV7-2 with TRBJ2-7; TRBD1 might be the D (5 bases). V lost 3 bases and J 6 bases, leaving 9 bases between the germline ends. This CDR3 has 12 amino acids. Germline CDR1 SGHTA, CDR2 FQGNSA.

This clonotype was seen repeatedly, ten times or more. The V gene is TRBV5-8, the J gene TRBJ2-7; a weak D match, TRBD1 (6 bases). Germline V gene lookup returns CDR1 SGHTS and CDR2 YDEGEE. Trimming removed 7 bases from V and 3 bases from J, with 14 bases in between. This CDR3 is built from 13 residues. CDR3 sequence (DNA): TGTGCCAGCTATATACAGGGTGGCTACGAGCAGTACGTC. Protein: CASYIQGGYEQYV.

This clonotype was seen many times. This rearrangement joins TRBV13 to TRBJ1-1; D might be TRBD1 (6 bases). Germline CDR1 reads PRHDT; CDR2 reads FYEKMQ (reference sequence). The CDR3 is 14 amino acids. V lost 10 bases to trimming and J lost 2 bases, with 17 bases between them. The CDR3 here is CATTGQRYNTEAFF. For the CDR3, the DNA is TGTGCCACCACGGGACAAAGGTATAACACTGAAGCTTTCTTT.

In this sample, this clonotype turned up many times. The V gene is TRBV2, the J gene TRBJ1-5; D uncertain. CDR3 length: 14 residues. The germline V and J ends were trimmed by 6 bases and 7 bases, with 16 bases remaining between them. Looked up from germline, CDR1 is SNHLY and CDR2 is FYNNEI. Written as DNA, the CDR3 is TGTGCCAGCAGATCCCAAGGCAGAGTACAGCCCCAGCATTTT. Its translation: CASRSQGRVQPQHF.

The table lists this clonotype with a few counts. Given a much more abundant clone one base away, this may be a read error. The rearrangement joins TRBV30 to TRBJ1-2; D is uncertain. CDR1 and CDR2 (germline): GTSNPN, SVGIG (reference sequence). This CDR3 has 12 residues. Trimming stripped 4 bases from V and 3 bases from J, with 9 bases between. CDR3 region: CAWTGVDYGYTF. The CDR3, as DNA: TGTGCCTGGACTGGGGTTGACTATGGCTACACCTTC. Complete variable domain (other parts from reference TRBV30 and TRBJ1-2): SQTIHQWPATLVQPVGSPLSLECTVEGTSNPNLYWYRQAAGRGLQLLFYSVGIGQISSEVPQNLSASRPQDRQFILSSKKLLLSDSGFYLCAWTGVDYGYTFGSGTRLTVV.

This clonotype appeared many times. The V and J genes are TRBV7-8 and TRBJ1-5; D is undetermined. The germline CDR1 and CDR2 sequences are SGHVS and FQNEAQ. The CDR3 covers 15 residues. The ends were cut back, 3 bases at V and 7 bases at J, with 16 bases in the middle. The CDR3 sequence is CASSFDGWGDQPQHF. The CDR3 coding sequence is TGTGCCAGCAGCTTTGATGGCTGGGGTGACCAGCCCCAGCATTTT. The full variable domain, with the rest looked up from reference TRBV7-8 and TRBJ1-5, is GAGVSQSPRYKVAKRGQDVALRCDPISGHVSLFWYQQALGQGPEFLTYFQNEAQLDKSGLPSDRFFAERPEGSVSTLKIQRTQQEDSAVYLCASSFDGWGDQPQHFGDGTRLSIL.

This clonotype was detected ten times or more. The chain is built from TRBV18 and TRBJ1-3; D uncertain. Germline CDR1 reads KGHSH; CDR2 reads LQKENI. CDR3 length: 15 residues. Trimming took 3 bases from V and 1 from J, leaving 10 bases between them. CDR3 residues: CASSPTRESGNTIYF. The CDR3 bases are TGTGCCAGCTCACCGACAAGAGAATCTGGAAACACCATATATTTT. Complete variable domain (other parts from reference TRBV18 and TRBJ1-3): NAGVMQNPRHLVRRRGQEARLRCSPMKGHSHVYWYRQLPEEGLKFMVYLQKENIIDESGMPKERFSAEFPKEGPSILRIQQVVRGDSAAYFCASSPTRESGNTIYFGEGSWLTVV.

This clonotype was recorded at least ten times. The V and J genes are TRBV12-3 or TRBV12-4 and TRBJ2-7; D may be TRBD1 (5 bases). Trimming cost V 6 bases and J 4 bases, with 25 bases left between them. The CDR3 is 17 amino acids. CDR3 nucleotide sequence: TGTGCCAGCAGCCCAAGGGGATACGTACTCGACACTTACGAGCAGTACTTC. Protein product: CASSPRGYVLDTYEQYF.

This clonotype appeared many times. The chain has TRBV15 and TRBJ2-7; D is possibly TRBD2 (5 bases). The CDR3 totals 14 residues. The germline gives CDR1 LNHNV, CDR2 YYDKDF (reference sequence). V dropped 0 bases and J dropped 3 bases, with 9 bases sitting between them. This CDR3 is CATSRETSGYEQYF. DNA of the CDR3: TGTGCCACCAGCAGAGAAACAAGCGGCTACGAGCAGTACTTC. Supplemented by reference TRBV15 and TRBJ2-7, the full variable domain reads DAMVIQNPRYQVTQFGKPVTLSCSQTLNHNVMYWYQQKSSQAPKLLFHYYDKDFNNEADTPDNFQSRRPNTSFCFLDIRSPGLGDTAMYLCATSRETSGYEQYFGPGTRLTVT.